This record covers a single T cell receptor (beta chain). The antigen remains undetermined. Molecular identifiers with 6-nucleotide sample barcodes were added during cDNA synthesis via template switching. Reanalyzing the 5' RACE reads, TCRdb keeps one entry per CDR3 protein, without DNA. The repertoire shows 210,000 or so distinct CDR3 sequences; the top ten hold around 7.7%. The CDR3 runs to 13 residues. Per germline, CDR1 GTSNPN and CDR2 SVGIG (reference sequence). The data derive from a study of monozygotic twins with inflammatory bowel disease. General study points: Twin pairs that were concordant did not differ from discordant pairs in repertoire similarity, possibly from limited power.

The gene calls are TRBV30 and TRBJ2-7. The sequencing input was blood. The sequence was collected from a human donor with ulcerative colitis or Crohn's disease, or a healthy co-twin of an affected twin (not recorded which). The CDR3 region is CAWSVGGTYEQYF.